This entry lists 2 T cell receptor beta chains sequenced from one sample in a study of tissue T cells after allogeneic stem cell transplantation. Profiled with immunoSEQ multiplex PCR; TCRdb holds only in-frame clones, not every one. Among about 21,000 clones listed, 72% were seen once. Source material: spleen. Source of these receptors: a female BALB/c mouse in good health. This line is of MHC haplotype H2-d.

Regarding this clone: Gene names are mouse gene names. Coverage ceases 1 residue before the CDR3 finishes, and the germline J gene fills in the end. The rearrangement joins TRBV19 to TRBJ1-1, with a tentative D call TRBD1 (5 bases). V lost 4 bases to trimming and J lost 8 bases, with 9 bases between them. CDR3 size: 11 residues. Germline CDR1 FNHDT, CDR2 SITEND (reference sequence). Partial CDR3 DNA: TGTGCCAGCAGTCCCTACAGGGAAGTCTTC. Translating it yields CASSPYREVF. The CDR3, in full, reads CASSPYREVFF.

On this clone: Gene names denote mouse genes. Read coverage stops 1 residue before the CDR3 terminus; the germline J gene supplies the remainder. The rearrangement links TRBV5 to TRBJ1-1; D not resolved. Germline lookup yields CDR1 LGHNA and CDR2 YNLKQL (reference sequence). V lost 3 bases and J lost 2, with 1 base in between. The CDR3 consists of 11 residues. CDR3 bases read: TGTGCCAGCAGCCACAACACAGAAGTCTTC. Its translation: CASSHNTEVF. The complete CDR3 sequence is CASSHNTEVFF.